These T cell receptor beta chains were read from a single sample in a study of Graves' ophthalmopathy and Graves' hyperthyroidism. TCRdb passed the multiplex PCR reads through MiXCR, listing each CDR3 protein once. The sample comprises about 740,000 distinct CDR3 sequences, roughly 40% of which are singletons, and 44% rests with the top ten. The source material was peripheral blood. These receptors all come from an adult man with Graves' ophthalmopathy. Each CDR3 is given without its conserved first and last residue.

TRBV10-3,AISEPGRGKLF
TRBV6-5,ASTLSPSVTGELF
TRBV2,ASSEIGLRNQPQH
TRBV10-2,ASSEGTVNTEAF
TRBV12-3/TRBV12-4,ASSLGRGADEAF
TRBV29-1,SVTGTGYEQY
TRBV7-7,ASSFTSGSGETQY
TRBV14,ASSHRAGGRGDEQY
TRBV14,ASSPWTGGYTGELF
TRBV4-1,ASSQDRGVRAF
TRBV19,ASSRSGVDTEAF
TRBV19,ASNGQGRNSPLH
TRBV25-1,ASSARAENTGELF
TRBV2,ASRQGQGTGRYEQY
TRBV19,ASSGRGYEQY
TRBV2,ASSELAGVYEQY